This is a list of T cell receptor beta chains from one sample in a study of technical replicates of blood from several donors. Libraries were prepared by immunoSEQ multiplex PCR; TCRdb keeps only in-frame clonotypes and omits some of them. The top ten clones hold approximately 5% of a sample with approximately 76,000 clones, just over 85% of them seen once. Sequenced input: PBMCs. These receptors all come from a human donor in good health. Some clones in this sample may be carry-over from other donors' samples. CDR3s include the opening cysteine and the closing phenylalanine or tryptophan. D genes are given only for firm matches. Size is stated for part of the rows, as once, few or many counts, or as a class when the clone is expanded.

J | size | V | length | D | DNA | CDR3
TRBJ2-7 | NA | TRBV9 | 15 | TRBD1 | TGTGCCAGCAGCCAAACCCCGGGACAGGGGGCCGAGCAGTACTTC | CASSQTPGQGAEQYF
TRBJ1-1 | NA | TRBV4-3 | 16 | NA | TGCGCCAGCAGCCAAGATGTTAGGGGAGGGGGCACTGAAGCTTTCTTT | CASSQDVRGGGTEAFF
TRBJ2-7 | NA | TRBV4-3 | 16 | TRBD2 | TGCGCCAGCAGCCAGGGACTAGCGGGGGGGTCCTACGAGCAGTACTTC | CASSQGLAGGSYEQYF
TRBJ2-7 | NA | TRBV30 | 15 | TRBD1 | TGTGCCTGGAGTGTACTGGGGACAGGGCGCTACGAGCAGTACTTC | CAWSVLGTGRYEQYF
TRBJ2-1 | NA | TRBV5-1 | 15 | NA | TGCGCCAGCAGCGAGACAGGACGATTGGACAATGAGCAGTTCTTC | CASSETGRLDNEQFF
TRBJ1-1 | NA | TRBV30 | 12 | NA | TGTGCCTGGAACCCAGGAATCACTGAAGCTTTCTTT | CAWNPGITEAFF
TRBJ1-2 | once | TRBV6-5 | 15 | TRBD1 | TGTGCCAGCAGTTGGGACGGGACAGGGAGGGATGGCTACACCTTC | CASSWDGTGRDGYTF
TRBJ2-4 | NA | TRBV5-1 | 15 | TRBD1 | TGCGCCAGCAGCCAAAGGACAGGGGGCCGAAACATTCAGTACTTC | CASSQRTGGRNIQYF
TRBJ2-7 | NA | TRBV10-3 | 13 | NA | TGTGCCATCAGCCCCAAGAGCTCCTACGAGCAGTACTTC | CAISPKSSYEQYF
TRBJ1-1 | few | TRBV7-6 | 13 | NA | TGTGCCAGCAGCGGACAGTGGAACACTGAAGCTTTCTTT | CASSGQWNTEAFF
TRBJ2-3 | NA | TRBV6-4 | 12 | NA | TGTGCCAGCAGTGACTCCTTGTATACGCAGTATTTT | CASSDSLYTQYF
TRBJ2-1 | NA | TRBV5-1 | 18 | NA | TGCGCCAGCAGCTTGACACTAGGGGGTGGTTCGGAGTACAATGAGCAGTTCTTC | CASSLTLGGGSEYNEQFF
TRBJ2-7 | NA | TRBV5-1 | 17 | NA | TGCGCCAGCAGGATCGGGGTTGGCGGGCTATTAACCTACGAGCAGTACTTC | CASRIGVGGLLTYEQYF
TRBJ2-5 | few | TRBV7-9 | 15 | NA | TGTGCCAGCAGCACCTACAGGGAGTTGGAGGAGACCCAGTACTTC | CASSTYRELEETQYF
TRBJ1-3 | NA | TRBV7-2 | 15 | NA | TGTGCCAGCAGCCCTTCGGACAGCCGCGGAAACACCATATATTTT | CASSPSDSRGNTIYF
TRBJ1-4 | many | TRBV5-1 | 14 | NA | TGCGCCAGCAGCTCGGCAGGAGGGTATGAAAAACTGTTTTTT | CASSSAGGYEKLFF
TRBJ2-2 | NA | TRBV7-6 | 16 | TRBD2 | TGTGCCAGCACCCCCGGGGGGAGACGGGGAGGCGGGGAGCTGTTTTTT | CASTPGGRRGGGELFF
TRBJ1-4 | few | TRBV7-2 | 17 | NA | TGTGCCAGCAGCCAATGGGAGGACGGCGCAACTAATGAAAAACTGTTTTTT | CASSQWEDGATNEKLFF
TRBJ2-7 | NA | TRBV2 | 18 | TRBD1 | TGTGCCAGCAGCCCGGGACAGGGGGTTCTGCCATCCCAAACTGAGCAGTACTTC | CASSPGQGVLPSQTEQYF
TRBJ2-1 | NA | TRBV19 | 18 | NA | TGTGCCAGTAGTATAGATCTGGCACCTGTAAGCTCCTACAATGAGCAGTTCTTC | CASSIDLAPVSSYNEQFF
TRBJ1-2 | NA | TRBV6-5 | 15 | TRBD1 | TGTGCCAGCAGTTACGGGGACAGGTCACGGGATGGCTACACCTTC | CASSYGDRSRDGYTF
TRBJ1-4 | NA | TRBV5-1 | 15 | TRBD1 | TGCGCCAGCAGCCACGGGACAGGGGGCGAGGAAAAACTGTTTTTT | CASSHGTGGEEKLFF
TRBJ1-2 | NA | TRBV7-3 | 15 | NA | TGTGCCAGCAGCTTTACTCAGGCAGGGCCCTATGGCTACACCTTC | CASSFTQAGPYGYTF
TRBJ1-1 | NA | TRBV9 | 14 | TRBD1 | TGTGCCAGCAGCGGAAACAGGGGCCACACTGAAGCTTTCTTT | CASSGNRGHTEAFF
TRBJ1-5 | few | TRBV19 | 15 | TRBD1 | TGTGCCAGTAGTTCCCGGACAGGGTGGAGTCAGCCCCAGCATTTT | CASSSRTGWSQPQHF
TRBJ1-4 | NA | TRBV5-1 | 15 | NA | TGCGCCAGCAGCCCGAACGCAGGGAGGGCTGAAAAACTGTTTTTT | CASSPNAGRAEKLFF
TRBJ2-1 | once | TRBV4-1 | 16 | TRBD2 | TGCGCCAGCAGCCAAGAAAGACTAGCGGCTGACAATGAGCAGTTCTTC | CASSQERLAADNEQFF
TRBJ2-1 | NA | TRBV11-2 | 16 | NA | TGTGCCAGCAGCTTGGCCGGGGTAGCAAGGTTGAATGAGCAGTTCTTC | CASSLAGVARLNEQFF
TRBJ1-5 | NA | TRBV19 | 16 | TRBD1 | TGTGCCAGTAGTTCCTCAGACAGGGCGTTGAATCAGCCCCAGCATTTT | CASSSSDRALNQPQHF
TRBJ2-1 | NA | TRBV7-6 | 19 | NA | TGTGCCAGCAGCTTAGCGGGAGGAACCTATGTGAGCTCCTACAATGAGCAGTTCTTC | CASSLAGGTYVSSYNEQFF
TRBJ2-2 | NA | TRBV10-3 | 16 | TRBD2 | TGTGCCATCGGGGCGGCTAGCGGGAGTTCGTCCGGGGAGCTGTTTTTT | CAIGAASGSSSGELFF
TRBJ2-1 | NA | TRBV11-1 | 16 | TRBD2 | TGTGCCAGCAGCGATATCGGGACTAGCGGGTACAATGAGCAGTTCTTC | CASSDIGTSGYNEQFF
TRBJ2-1 | NA | TRBV11-3 | 18 | TRBD2 | TGTGCCAGCAGCTTGGGGATCATAGCGGGGGGGCCTCACAATGAGCAGTTCTTC | CASSLGIIAGGPHNEQFF
TRBJ2-5 | NA | TRBV2 | 18 | TRBD1 | TGTGCCAGCAGTGAAAGAAAGGGGGAACAGGGGATCCAAGAGACCCAGTACTTC | CASSERKGEQGIQETQYF
TRBJ2-3 | NA | TRBV7-9 | 13 | TRBD2 | TGTGCCAGCGCGGGGGTGGGCACAGATACGCAGTATTTT | CASAGVGTDTQYF
TRBJ2-7 | NA | TRBV6-5 | 14 | TRBD1 | TGTGCCAGCAGTTACGAGACAGGGGGCTACGAGCAGTACTTC | CASSYETGGYEQYF
TRBJ2-2 | NA | TRBV5-1 | 15 | NA | TGCGCCAGCAGCCTTGGGCTAGCGTTTGTCGGGGAGCTGTTTTTT | CASSLGLAFVGELFF
TRBJ1-4 | few | TRBV9 | 16 | NA | TGTGCCAGCAGCGCCTGGACAGAAGGGATTAGTGAAAAACTGTTTTTT | CASSAWTEGISEKLFF
TRBJ1-2 | NA | TRBV6-1 | 13 | NA | TGTGCCAGCTCCAATCCAGGGGTTGAGGGCTACACCTTC | CASSNPGVEGYTF
TRBJ2-7 | NA | TRBV9 | 16 | TRBD1 | TGTGCCAGCAGCGTGGATCCGGGACAGGGGTTTCGCGAGCAGTACTTC | CASSVDPGQGFREQYF